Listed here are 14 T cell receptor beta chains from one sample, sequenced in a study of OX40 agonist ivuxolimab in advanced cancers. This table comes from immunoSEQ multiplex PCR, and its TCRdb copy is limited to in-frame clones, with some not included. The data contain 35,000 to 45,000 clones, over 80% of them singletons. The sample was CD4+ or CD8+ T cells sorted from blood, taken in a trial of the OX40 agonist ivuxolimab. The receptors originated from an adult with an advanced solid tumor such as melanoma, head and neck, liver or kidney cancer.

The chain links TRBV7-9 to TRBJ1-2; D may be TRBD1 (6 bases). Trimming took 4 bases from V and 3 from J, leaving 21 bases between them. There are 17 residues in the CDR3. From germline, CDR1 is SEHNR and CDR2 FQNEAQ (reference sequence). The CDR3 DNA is TGTGCCAGCAGCTCGGACGGACCGACAGGCAGCGACTATGGCTACACCTTC. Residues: CASSSDGPTGSDYGYTF. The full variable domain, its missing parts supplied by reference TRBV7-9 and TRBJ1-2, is DTGVSQNPRHKITKRGQNVTFRCDPISEHNRLYWYRQTLGQGPEFLTYFQNEAQLEKSRLLSDRFSAERPKGSFSTLEIQRTEQGDSAMYLCASSSDGPTGSDYGYTFGSGTRLTVV.

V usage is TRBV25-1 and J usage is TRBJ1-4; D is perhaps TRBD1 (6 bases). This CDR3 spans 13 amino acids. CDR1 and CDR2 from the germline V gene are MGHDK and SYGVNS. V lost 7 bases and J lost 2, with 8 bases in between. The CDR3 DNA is TGTGCCAGCAATCAGGGGACTAATGAAAAACTGTTTTTT. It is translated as CASNQGTNEKLFF.

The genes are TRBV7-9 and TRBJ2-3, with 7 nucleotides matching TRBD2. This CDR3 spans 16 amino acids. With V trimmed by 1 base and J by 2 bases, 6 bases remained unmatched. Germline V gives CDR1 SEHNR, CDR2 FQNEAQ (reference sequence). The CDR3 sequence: CASSLEPSGYTDTQYF. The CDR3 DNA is TGTGCCAGCAGCTTAGAACCTAGCGGTTACACAGATACGCAGTATTTT. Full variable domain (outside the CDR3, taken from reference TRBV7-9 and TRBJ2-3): DTGVSQNPRHKITKRGQNVTFRCDPISEHNRLYWYRQTLGQGPEFLTYFQNEAQLEKSRLLSDRFSAERPKGSFSTLEIQRTEQGDSAMYLCASSLEPSGYTDTQYFGPGTRLTVL.

The CDR3 DNA is TGTGCCAGCAGCGTGAAGGCGGCCCCCACGTCAGAGACCCAGTACTTC. Its protein product is CASSVKAAPTSETQYF. This chain uses TRBV9 with TRBJ2-5; no definite D call. Per germline, CDR1 SGDLS and CDR2 YYNGEE. This CDR3 has 16 amino acids. Trimming stripped 2 bases from V and 4 bases from J, with 18 bases between.

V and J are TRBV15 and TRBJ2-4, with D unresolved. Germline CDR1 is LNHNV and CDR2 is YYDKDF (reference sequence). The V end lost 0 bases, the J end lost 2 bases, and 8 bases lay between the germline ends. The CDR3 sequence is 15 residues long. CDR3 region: CATSRERGTKNIQYF. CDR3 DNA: TGTGCCACCAGCAGAGAGCGTGGGACCAAAAACATTCAGTACTTC.

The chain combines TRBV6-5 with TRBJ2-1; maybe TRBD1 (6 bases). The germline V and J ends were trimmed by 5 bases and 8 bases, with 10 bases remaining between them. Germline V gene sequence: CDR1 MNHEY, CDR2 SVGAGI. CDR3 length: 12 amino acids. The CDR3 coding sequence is TGTGCCAGCAGTGTTACAGGGTATGAGCAGTTCTTC. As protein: CASSVTGYEQFF.

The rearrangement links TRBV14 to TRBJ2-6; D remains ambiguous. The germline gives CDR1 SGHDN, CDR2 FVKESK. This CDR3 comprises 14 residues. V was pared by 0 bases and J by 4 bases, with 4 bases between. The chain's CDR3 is CASSQEPGANVLTF. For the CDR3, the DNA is TGTGCCAGCAGCCAAGAACCCGGGGCCAACGTCCTGACTTTC.

Written as DNA, the CDR3 is TGTGCCAGCAGTGGTGGCTACAATGAGCAGTTCTTC. As protein: CASSGGYNEQFF. The chain is built from TRBV11-1 and TRBJ2-1; D is unresolved. V lost 6 bases and J lost 3, with 6 bases in between. The CDR3 loop spans 12 amino acids. Germline V gene sequence: CDR1 SGHAT, CDR2 FQDESV (reference sequence).

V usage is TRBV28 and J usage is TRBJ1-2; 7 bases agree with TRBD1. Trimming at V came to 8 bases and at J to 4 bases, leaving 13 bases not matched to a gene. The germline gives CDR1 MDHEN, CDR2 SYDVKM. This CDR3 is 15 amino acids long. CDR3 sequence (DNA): TGTGCCAGCGGAGTTCAGGGGGGGGTTTCCTATGGCTACACCTTC. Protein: CASGVQGGVSYGYTF.

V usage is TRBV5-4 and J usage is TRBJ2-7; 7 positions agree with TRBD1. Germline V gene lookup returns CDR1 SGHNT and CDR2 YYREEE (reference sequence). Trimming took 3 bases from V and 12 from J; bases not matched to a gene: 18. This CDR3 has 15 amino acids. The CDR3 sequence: CASSYGTALVEPRYF. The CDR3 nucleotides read TGTGCCAGCAGCTATGGGACAGCCCTCGTTGAACCTCGGTACTTC.

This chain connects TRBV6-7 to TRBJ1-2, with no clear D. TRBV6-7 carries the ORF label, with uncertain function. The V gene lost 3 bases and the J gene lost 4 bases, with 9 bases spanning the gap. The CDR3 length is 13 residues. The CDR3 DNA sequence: TGTGCCAGCAGTTATCCAGGTTCCTATGGCTACACCTTC. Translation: CASSYPGSYGYTF.

The CDR3 sequence: CASSPTKGRYEQFF. CDR3 DNA sequence: TGTGCCAGCAGTCCGACAAAAGGGAGGTATGAGCAGTTCTTC. The chain has TRBV27 and TRBJ2-1, with D perhaps matching TRBD2 (6 bases). V was cut by 5 bases and J by 8 bases, with 16 bases left in between. Per germline, CDR1 MNHEY and CDR2 SMNVEV (reference sequence). CDR3 length: 14 residues.

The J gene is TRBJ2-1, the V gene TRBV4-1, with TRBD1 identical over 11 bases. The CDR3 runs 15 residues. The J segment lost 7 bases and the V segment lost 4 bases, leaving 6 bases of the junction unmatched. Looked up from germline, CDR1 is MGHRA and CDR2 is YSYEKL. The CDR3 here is CASSPGQGARNEQFF. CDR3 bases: TGCGCCAGCAGCCCTGGACAGGGGGCGAGAAATGAGCAGTTCTTC.

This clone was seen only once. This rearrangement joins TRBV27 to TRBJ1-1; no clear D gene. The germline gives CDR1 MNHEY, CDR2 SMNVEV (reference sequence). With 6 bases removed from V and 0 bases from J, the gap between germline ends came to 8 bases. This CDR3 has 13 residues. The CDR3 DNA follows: TGTGCCAGCAGACTAAGTTTGAACACTGAAGCTTTCTTT. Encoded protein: CASRLSLNTEAFF.